This T cell receptor beta chain was recorded in a study of OX40 agonist ivuxolimab in advanced cancers. The overall study: All patients had ivuxolimab intravenously every 2 weeks at 0.01 to 10 mg/kg. The group had a mean age of about 60 years, ranged from about 23 to 85, and was 80% to 90% male. Three dose-escalation patients had partial responses: one with hepatocellular carcinoma and two with cutaneous melanoma.

For this clone: The antigen is not known.

The CDR3 length is 13 residues. Germline CDR1 reads LNHDA; CDR2 reads SQIVND (reference sequence). The germline V and J ends were trimmed by 4 bases and 4 bases, with 8 bases remaining between them. Clones were read by immunoSEQ multiplex PCR, and TCRdb kept only the in-frame ones, dropping some. Among tens of thousands of clones, about nine tenths were seen once, and the ten largest hold approximately 3%. Findings and caveats of the study: CD4+ and CD8+ T cells in blood underwent clonal expansion by week 6 at 0.1 to 3.0 mg/kg.

The receptor comes from an adult with an advanced solid tumor such as melanoma, head and neck, liver or kidney cancer. The chain joins TRBV19 to TRBJ1-3, with D possibly TRBD1 on 6 matching bases. This specimen was CD4+ or CD8+ T cells sorted from blood, taken in a trial of the OX40 agonist ivuxolimab. CDR3 loop: CASSTDRGNTIYF. In DNA, the CDR3 is TGTGCCAGTAGTACGGACAGAGGAAACACCATATATTTT.